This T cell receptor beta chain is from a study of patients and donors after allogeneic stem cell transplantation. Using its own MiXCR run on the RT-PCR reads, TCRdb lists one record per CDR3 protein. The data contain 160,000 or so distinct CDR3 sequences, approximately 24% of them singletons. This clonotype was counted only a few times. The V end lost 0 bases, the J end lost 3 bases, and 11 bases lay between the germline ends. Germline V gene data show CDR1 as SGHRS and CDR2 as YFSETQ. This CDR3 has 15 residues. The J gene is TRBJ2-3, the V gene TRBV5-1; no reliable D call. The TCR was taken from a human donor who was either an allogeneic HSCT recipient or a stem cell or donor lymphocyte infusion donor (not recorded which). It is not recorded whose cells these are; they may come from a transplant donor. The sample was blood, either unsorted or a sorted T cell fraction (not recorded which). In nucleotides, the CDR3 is TGCGCCAGCAGCTTGGAACCCCACCCGACAGATACGCAGTATTTT. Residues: CASSLEPHPTDTQYF.